The sequence of this TCR beta chain was determined in a study of T cells in Graves' hyperthyroidism and ophthalmopathy. Study summary: Initial diagnosis, before any treatment, was when peripheral blood was collected. Whole-study findings and limits: Ophthalmopathy, as predicted by the model, came a median around 7 months after the prediction.

Amplified TCR beta CDR3 regions derived from RNA transcripts. An initial round of RT-PCR targeting the TCR CDR3 relied on the HTBI primer set. TCRdb re-called the multiplex PCR reads with MiXCR, one entry per CDR3 protein. The sample has approximately 430,000 distinct CDR3 sequences; roughly 15% are singletons. Concerning this clonotype itself: Antigen specificity is unknown.

V lost 0 bases and J lost 6; bases outside the gene matches: 16. CDR3 length: 20 residues. Germline CDR1 and CDR2: MNHNY and SVGAGI (reference sequence). Sequenced: blood. The chain combines TRBV6-6 with TRBJ2-7; TRBD2 agrees at 14 bases. The sequence was obtained from a man between 18 and 35 years old with Graves' ophthalmopathy. The CDR3 coding sequence is TGTGCCAGCAGTTACTCCTCAGGGGGCTCTGGGACTAGCGGGGGAGGCGAGCAGTACTTC. This codes for CASSYSSGGSGTSGGGEQYF.